Shown below are 14 T cell receptor beta chains from a single sample sequenced in a study of blood T cells in healthy people across ages. With a J-beta primer mix and a sample-barcoded 5' primer, a second PCR ran about 7 to 12 cycles. TCRdb reanalysed the 5' RACE reads using MiXCR and keeps one entry per CDR3 protein. Here the sample spans 1.2 million to 1.5 million distinct CDR3 sequences, roughly 45% being singletons. Specimen: blood. All receptors come from a woman younger than 30 in good health.

The chain uses TRBV20-1 and TRBJ2-3; D gene ambiguous. This CDR3 has 12 amino acids. CDR1 is DFQATT and CDR2 is SNEGSKA in the germline V gene (reference sequence). V lost 3 bases and J lost 4, with 8 bases in between. CDR3: CSASKDSDTQYF. In DNA form, the CDR3 reads TGCAGTGCTAGCAAAGACTCAGATACGCAGTATTTT.

This clonotype was seen just once. This chain links TRBV18 with TRBJ1-4; D not certain. V lost 3 bases and J lost 12, with 14 bases in between. The CDR3 totals 13 residues. Germline assignment: CDR1 KGHSH and CDR2 LQKENI. CDR3 in DNA: TGTGCCAGCTCACCTAGCGAGGGCGACCAACTGTTTTTT. As protein: CASSPSEGDQLFF.

The chain joins TRBV6-4 to TRBJ1-2; weak D call: TRBD1 (5 bases). CDR3 length: 15 residues. In germline, CDR1 is MRHNA, CDR2 SNTAGT. Trimming shortened V by 5 bases and J by 4 bases, and 17 bases separated the two germline ends. This chain's CDR3 is CASSPQRMGLYGYTF. In DNA, the CDR3 is TGTGCCAGCAGTCCCCAAAGGATGGGGCTCTATGGCTACACCTTC.

This clonotype was recorded a few times. The chain employs TRBV20-1 and TRBJ2-1, with 9 bases fitting TRBD2. Germline trimming cut 4 bases from V and 3 bases from J; bases unmatched to any gene: 19. The V gene's germline CDR1 is DFQATT and CDR2 SNEGSKA (reference sequence). The CDR3 sequence is 19 residues long. CDR3 sequence reads: CSATNIGGGASGNYNEQFF. For the CDR3, the DNA is TGCAGTGCTACAAACATTGGCGGGGGAGCTAGCGGGAACTACAATGAGCAGTTCTTC.

The chain combines TRBV5-1 with TRBJ2-1; 7 bases fit TRBD1. Germline loops: CDR1 SGHRS, CDR2 YFSETQ. This CDR3 has 11 amino acids. The V segment lost 3 bases and the J segment 12 bases; nucleotides outside the gene matches: 3. The CDR3 region is CASSSQGLQFF. The CDR3 region has the DNA TGCGCCAGCAGCTCACAGGGGTTGCAGTTCTTC.

This chain links TRBV20-1 with TRBJ2-1, with 9 bases fitting TRBD2. The CDR3 length is 13 residues. Germline CDR1 is DFQATT and CDR2 is SNEGSKA (reference sequence). With V trimmed by 5 bases and J by 7 bases, 6 bases remained unmatched. CDR3 protein: CSAGLAGANEQFF. CDR3 nucleotide sequence: TGCAGTGCTGGCTTAGCGGGAGCGAATGAGCAGTTCTTC.

The chain recombines TRBV12-3 or TRBV12-4 with TRBJ2-7; TRBD2 matches 7 bases. The ends lost 6 bases at V and 7 bases at J; junction bases unmatched: 21. The CDR3 covers 17 residues. CDR3 residues: CASSENPGLKYAREQYF. CDR3 nucleotide sequence: TGTGCCAGCAGCGAGAATCCGGGACTAAAATATGCAAGGGAGCAGTACTTC.

Details on this clonotype: Its ends do not fully match the called genes, so a read error is possible. This rearrangement joins TRBV27 to TRBJ2-5, with 13 bases aligning to TRBD2. The J call may be wrong; the DNA end is better matched by TRBJ2-7. The CDR3 loop spans 16 amino acids. Germline V gene data show CDR1 as MNHEY and CDR2 as SMNVEV (reference sequence). In nucleotides, the CDR3 is TGTGTCAGCAGTTCCCGGACTAGCGGGAGATGGGACGAGCAGTACTTC. It yields the protein CVSSSRTSGRWDEQYF.

The V and J genes are TRBV6-5 and TRBJ2-7; D unresolved. Germline lookup yields CDR1 MNHEY and CDR2 SVGAGI. The CDR3 has 14 residues. V was clipped by 5 bases and J by 5 bases, with 16 bases between them. CDR3 sequence reads: CASSLRTGWDEQYF. For the CDR3, the DNA is TGTGCCAGCAGTCTGCGGACGGGCTGGGACGAGCAGTACTTC.

This clonotype was seen a handful of times. CDR3 protein: CASSLVAGGFDEQFF. The CDR3 DNA follows: TGTGCCAGCAGCTTAGTCGCAGGGGGCTTCGATGAGCAGTTCTTC. This sequence joins TRBV7-9 and TRBJ2-1; the match to TRBD1 covers 8 bases. The CDR3 is 15 residues long. The J segment lost 8 bases and the V segment lost 1 base, leaving 7 bases of the junction unmatched. CDR1 is SEHNR, CDR2 FQNEAQ, per germline (reference sequence).

The sample holds a few counts of this clonotype. The rearrangement uses TRBV4-1 and TRBJ2-7, with 11 bases aligning to TRBD2. CDR1 and CDR2 from the germline V gene are MGHRA and YSYEKL. V shed 0 bases, J shed 4 bases, and the junction held 8 bases outside the gene matches. CDR3 size: 17 residues. The CDR3 loop is CASSQETTSGSLYEQYF. In nucleotides, the CDR3 is TGCGCCAGCAGCCAAGAGACAACTAGCGGGAGTCTATACGAGCAGTACTTC.

This chain links TRBV6-4 with TRBJ2-3, with TRBD2 matching 14 bases. Germline-derived CDR1 and CDR2 are MRHNA and SNTAGT. The V segment lost 0 bases and the J segment 6 bases; nucleotides outside the gene matches: 5. The length of the CDR3 is 17 residues. In nucleotides, the CDR3 is TGTGCCAGCAGTGACTCGACTAGCGGGAGGGTCATCGATACGCAGTATTTT. Its protein is CASSDSTSGRVIDTQYF.

In its sample, this clonotype was seen once. The rearrangement uses TRBV27 and TRBJ1-1; D is perhaps TRBD1 (6 bases). The V and J ends lost 2 bases and 0 bases respectively, with 13 bases between them. CDR1 and CDR2 (germline): MNHEY, SMNVEV (reference sequence). The CDR3 spans 16 residues. As DNA, the CDR3 is TGTGCCAGCAGTTTAACGGGGGGCATTATGAACACTGAAGCTTTCTTT. This gives the protein CASSLTGGIMNTEAFF.

The chain uses TRBV20-1 and TRBJ2-3, with D hard to call. Germline V gene data show CDR1 as DFQATT and CDR2 as SNEGSKA (reference sequence). CDR3 length: 13 amino acids. V dropped 7 bases and J dropped 0 bases, with 11 bases sitting between them. In DNA, the CDR3 is TGCAGTGTGCAGGAGACCAGCACAGATACGCAGTATTTT. This codes for CSVQETSTDTQYF.